This T cell receptor (beta chain) was sequenced during a study of cytomegalovirus exposure and HLA in healthy donors. Findings and caveats of the study: Among the sequence variants, a highly shared cluster was likely an artifact of sequencing. V- and J-gene trimming of TCR beta was linked (in a later analysis) to a missense DCLRE1C variant. Certain indistinguishable V segments, among them TRBV6-2 and TRBV6-3, were excluded. There were reportedly fewer N-insertions in an Asian-associated ancestry cluster than the approximately 670-donor mean, in a later analysis.

This clone has only a few counts. What it recognizes is unknown. The germline gives CDR1 MNHNS, CDR2 SASEGT. The trim removed 4 bases at V and 9 bases at J, leaving 8 bases unmatched. CDR3 length equals 13 residues. Primers for the PCR totalled 60 Vbeta and 13 Jbeta. Method: immunoSEQ multiplex PCR; TCRdb's copy keeps in-frame clones and lacks some. Of around 150,000 clones in the sample, approximately 77% were seen once. The specimen sequenced was PBMCs. This TCR came from a man younger than 30 in good health and CMV-seronegative. This sequence joins TRBV6-1 and TRBJ1-2; 7 bases map to TRBD1. The CDR3 region is CASSAGQTISYTF. DNA for the CDR3: TGTGCCAGCAGTGCGGGACAGACGATCAGCTACACCTTC.